Below are 22 T cell receptor beta chains sequenced from a single sample in a study of patients and donors after allogeneic stem cell transplantation. TCRdb redid the calling of the RT-PCR reads with MiXCR, one entry per CDR3 protein. The sample consists of around 150,000 distinct CDR3 sequences, approximately 31% of them appearing once. Sequenced: blood, either unsorted or a sorted T cell fraction (not recorded which). Every receptor here comes from a human donor who was either an allogeneic HSCT recipient or a stem cell or donor lymphocyte infusion donor (not recorded which). It is not recorded whose cells these are; they may come from a transplant donor.

The chain has TRBV12-3 or TRBV12-4 and TRBJ1-1; weak D call: TRBD1 (5 bases). This CDR3 comprises 15 residues. Trimming shortened V by 3 bases and J by 3 bases, and 14 bases separated the two germline ends. The CDR3 bases are TGTGCCAGCAGTTTGTTAACCGGGGCGGACACTGAAGCTTTCTTT. Translating it yields CASSLLTGADTEAFF.

The rearrangement links TRBV11-2 to TRBJ2-1; D call uncertain. The CDR3 loop spans 12 amino acids. V lost 0 bases and J 8 bases, leaving 5 bases between the germline ends. Germline assignment: CDR1 SGHAT and CDR2 FQNNGV. CDR3 nucleotide sequence: TGTGCCAGCAGCTTAGACCGGCATGAGCAGTTCTTC. Its translation is CASSLDRHEQFF. The full variable domain, rest sourced from reference TRBV11-2 and TRBJ2-1, is EAGVAQSPRYKIIEKRQSVAFWCNPISGHATLYWYQQILGQGPKLLIQFQNNGVVDDSQLPKDRFSAERLKGVDSTLKIQPAKLEDSAVYLCASSLDRHEQFFGPGTRLTVL.

This clonotype turned up a few times. This rearrangement joins TRBV5-4 to TRBJ1-1; no reliable D call. CDR3 length: 14 amino acids. Trimming took off 0 bases at V and 2 bases at J, with 8 bases between the two ends. Germline assignment: CDR1 SGHNT and CDR2 YYREEE (reference sequence). Written as DNA, the CDR3 is TGTGCCAGCAGCTTGGGCGGAACCAACACTGAAGCTTTCTTT. Protein sequence: CASSLGGTNTEAFF.

The rearrangement uses TRBV27 and TRBJ1-5; 10 positions agree with TRBD1. Germline V gene data show CDR1 as MNHEY and CDR2 as SMNVEV (reference sequence). The CDR3 extends over 16 amino acids. V gave up 4 bases and J gave up 15 bases; unmatched junction bases: 18. The CDR3 sequence: CASSYPTPGTGAPWHF. The CDR3 bases are TGTGCCAGCAGTTATCCAACTCCCGGGACAGGGGCCCCCTGGCATTTT.

There are a few counts of this clonotype. The chain links TRBV20-1 to TRBJ2-1; 11 bases agree with TRBD2. Germline V lookup: CDR1 DFQATT, CDR2 SNEGSKA (reference sequence). This CDR3 is 14 amino acids long. Trimming cost V 5 bases and J 10 bases; bases outside gene matches: 10. CDR3 DNA: TGCAGTGCTCAACTTAGCGGGAGGGCCGTAGAGCAGTTCTTC. It yields the protein CSAQLSGRAVEQFF.

This clonotype was detected once. The chain has TRBV20-1 and TRBJ2-7; 10 bases match TRBD2. The germline gives CDR1 DFQATT, CDR2 SNEGSKA (reference sequence). With 3 bases clipped from V and 5 bases from J, the junction kept 10 bases outside the gene matches. The CDR3 is made up of 15 amino acids. The CDR3 DNA reads TGCAGTGCTAGCCCACCCACTAGCGGGAAGAACGAGCAGTACTTC. It is translated as CSASPPTSGKNEQYF.

This clonotype appeared a single time. The chain carries TRBV18 and TRBJ2-2; the D gene could be TRBD1 or TRBD2 (5 bases each). This CDR3 is built from 15 residues. Trimming removed 5 bases from V and 0 bases from J, with 10 bases in between. CDR1 is KGHSH and CDR2 is LQKENI in the germline V gene. This CDR3 reads CASSEQDSNTGELFF. In nucleotides, the CDR3 is TGTGCCAGCTCAGAACAGGACTCGAACACCGGGGAGCTGTTTTTT.

The rearrangement links TRBV7-8 to TRBJ2-3; 7 positions match TRBD2. CDR1 is SGHVS and CDR2 is FQNEAQ in the germline V gene. CDR3 length: 14 residues. J gave up 3 bases and V 10 bases, and 10 bases lay outside the gene matches. This CDR3 reads CATAHAGETDTQYF. CDR3 nucleotide sequence: TGTGCCACAGCCCACGCGGGAGAGACAGATACGCAGTATTTT.

This clonotype was counted only a few times. This chain links TRBV6-2 or TRBV6-3 with TRBJ1-2; D is uncertain. Trimming cost V 0 bases and J 7 bases, with 15 bases left between them. This CDR3 is 15 amino acids long. Germline lookup yields CDR1 MNHEY and CDR2 SVGEGT. In DNA form, the CDR3 reads TGTGCCAGCAGTTACTCTGGGCAGCCGGCTGGTGGCTACACCTTC. This gives the protein CASSYSGQPAGGYTF.

This rearrangement joins TRBV7-2 to TRBJ2-4; D unresolved. The V gene's germline CDR1 is SGHTA and CDR2 FQGNSA. Trimming shortened V by 5 bases and J by 5 bases, and 16 bases separated the two germline ends. The CDR3 length is 15 residues. The CDR3 region is CASSPYRLPQNIQYF. The CDR3 DNA sequence: TGTGCCAGCAGCCCCTACCGCCTACCCCAAAACATTCAGTACTTC.

The chain employs TRBV18 and TRBJ2-2; a possible D gene is TRBD2 (5 bases). This CDR3 spans 13 amino acids. Between the trimmed V and J ends, which lost 2 bases and 5 bases, there was a span of 6 bases. From germline, CDR1 is KGHSH and CDR2 LQKENI. This CDR3 reads CASSPGRTGELFF. The DNA for the CDR3 is TGTGCCAGCTCACCAGGGAGAACCGGGGAGCTGTTTTTT.

The sample holds many counts of this clonotype. V is TRBV12-3 or TRBV12-4 and J is TRBJ1-1, with TRBD1 as a possible D gene (5 bases). Trimming took off 1 base at V and 3 bases at J, with 12 bases between the two ends. This CDR3 is built from 15 residues. CDR3: CASSLGGPTDTEAFF. CDR3 DNA sequence: TGTGCCAGCAGTTTAGGGGGACCTACGGACACTGAAGCTTTCTTT.

Ten or more counts support this clonotype. The rearrangement links TRBV12-3 or TRBV12-4 to TRBJ1-2; a possible D gene is TRBD1 (6 bases). The CDR3 spans 13 residues. V dropped 10 bases and J dropped 8 bases, with 20 bases sitting between them. The CDR3 loop reads CATLGQNGQGYTF. In nucleotides, the CDR3 is TGTGCCACCCTCGGACAGAACGGACAGGGCTACACCTTC.

This clonotype was counted a few times. The J gene is TRBJ2-1, the V gene TRBV4-3; unclear D gene. The CDR3 runs to 14 residues. Looked up from germline, CDR1 is LGHNA and CDR2 is YSLEER. Trimming pared 0 bases from V and 6 bases from J, leaving 9 bases between. The CDR3 nucleotides read TGCGCCAGCAGCCAAGAAAGCAGCTCCAATGAGCAGTTCTTC. Translated, it gives CASSQESSSNEQFF.

The V call is TRBV10-3, the J call TRBJ2-5; 10 nucleotides line up with TRBD1. J gave up 5 bases and V 1 base, and 7 bases lay outside the gene matches. The CDR3 runs to 16 residues. Germline V gene lookup returns CDR1 ENHRY and CDR2 SYGVKD. The CDR3 sequence: CAISEFKGQGDETQYF. CDR3 sequence (DNA): TGTGCCATCAGTGAGTTTAAAGGACAGGGGGACGAGACCCAGTACTTC.

The sample holds many counts of this clonotype. V and J are TRBV19 and TRBJ1-1, with a tentative D call TRBD1 (6 bases). The V gene's germline CDR1 is LNHDA and CDR2 SQIVND (reference sequence). CDR3 length: 15 residues. Trimming removed 6 bases at V and 0 bases at J, with 14 bases between. The CDR3: CASRAQGNLNTEAFF. The CDR3 DNA sequence: TGTGCCAGTAGGGCACAGGGAAATCTGAACACTGAAGCTTTCTTT.

This clonotype was counted only a few times. J is TRBJ1-2 and V is TRBV30; 7 bases match TRBD1. Germline V gives CDR1 GTSNPN, CDR2 SVGIG (reference sequence). Unmatched junction bases numbered 2, after V lost 0 bases and J lost 4 bases. This CDR3 contains 13 residues. The CDR3 sequence is CAWSVHRGYGYTF. DNA for the CDR3: TGTGCCTGGAGTGTACACAGGGGCTATGGCTACACCTTC.

CDR3 sequence (DNA): TGTGCCACCAGCGCCGAGGGAGCTACGTTTTACAATGAGCAGTTCTTC. Amino acids: CATSAEGATFYNEQFF. The chain employs TRBV15 and TRBJ2-1; weak D call: TRBD2 (5 bases). Trimming cost V 5 bases and J 4 bases, with 18 bases left between them. Germline lookup yields CDR1 LNHNV and CDR2 YYDKDF (reference sequence). The CDR3 totals 16 residues.

Many counts were recorded for this clonotype. This chain joins TRBV10-3 and TRBJ2-1, with 9 bases lining up with TRBD1. The ends lost 9 bases at V and 8 bases at J; junction bases unmatched: 14. This CDR3 comprises 15 residues. Germline values: CDR1 ENHRY, CDR2 SYGVKD. The CDR3 nucleotides are TGTGCCATTAGCCCTCAGGACAGGGGCGTGTATGAGCAGTTCTTC. Translation: CAISPQDRGVYEQFF.

This clonotype was recorded a few times. The rearrangement uses TRBV10-3 and TRBJ2-7; perhaps D is TRBD1 or TRBD2 (5 bases each). Per the germline V gene, CDR1 is ENHRY and CDR2 is SYGVKD. The V end lost 3 bases, the J end lost 3 bases, and 6 bases lay between the germline ends. The CDR3 has 12 residues. For the CDR3, the DNA is TGTGCCATCAGTGATGGGGGCTACGAGCAGTACTTC. Protein: CAISDGGYEQYF.

The chain is built from TRBV2 and TRBJ2-7; the match to TRBD1 covers 8 bases. The CDR3 extends over 13 amino acids. J gave up 4 bases and V 6 bases, and 5 bases lay outside the gene matches. Germline V gene sequence: CDR1 SNHLY, CDR2 FYNNEI. CDR3 loop: CASRNGTGYEQYF. In nucleotides, the CDR3 is TGTGCCAGCAGAAACGGGACAGGTTACGAGCAGTACTTC.

The chain combines TRBV6-2 or TRBV6-3 with TRBJ1-1; maybe TRBD1 (6 bases). CDR3 size: 14 residues. Germline-derived CDR1 and CDR2 are MNHEY and SVGEGT. The V end lost 6 bases, the J end lost 4 bases, and 15 bases lay between the germline ends. CDR3 sequence reads: CASRPQGGGTEAFF. CDR3 nucleotide sequence: TGTGCCAGCAGGCCCCAAGGGGGGGGCACTGAAGCTTTCTTT.